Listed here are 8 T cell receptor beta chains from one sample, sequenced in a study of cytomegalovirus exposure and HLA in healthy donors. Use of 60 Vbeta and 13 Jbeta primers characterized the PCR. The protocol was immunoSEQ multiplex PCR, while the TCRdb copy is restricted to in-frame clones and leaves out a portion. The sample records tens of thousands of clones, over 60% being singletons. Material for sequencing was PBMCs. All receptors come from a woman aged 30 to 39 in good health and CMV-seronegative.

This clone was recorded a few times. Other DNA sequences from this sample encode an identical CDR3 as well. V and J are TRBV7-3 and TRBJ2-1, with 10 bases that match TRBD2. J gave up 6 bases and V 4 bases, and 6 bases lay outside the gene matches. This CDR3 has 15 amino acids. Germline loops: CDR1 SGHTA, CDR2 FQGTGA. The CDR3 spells CASSSLAGGLNEQFF. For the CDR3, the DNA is TGTGCCAGCAGCTCTTTAGCGGGAGGACTCAATGAGCAGTTCTTC. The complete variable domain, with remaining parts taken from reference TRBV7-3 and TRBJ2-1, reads GAGVSQTPSNKVTEKGKYVELRCDPISGHTALYWYRQSLGQGPEFLIYFQGTGAADDSGLPNDRFFAVRPEGSVSTLKIQRTERGDSAVYLCASSSLAGGLNEQFFGPGTRLTVL.

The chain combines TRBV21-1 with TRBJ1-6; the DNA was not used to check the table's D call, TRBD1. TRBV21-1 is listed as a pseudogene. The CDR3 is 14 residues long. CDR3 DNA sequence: TGTGCCAGCAGGTCACAGGAGTATAATTCACCCCTCCACTTT. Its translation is CASRSQEYNSPLHF.

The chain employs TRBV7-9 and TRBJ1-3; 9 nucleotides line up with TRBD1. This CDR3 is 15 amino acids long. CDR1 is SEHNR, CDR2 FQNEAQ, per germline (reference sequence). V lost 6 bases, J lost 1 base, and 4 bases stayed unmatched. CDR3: CASRRDRGSGNTIYF. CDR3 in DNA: TGTGCCAGCAGACGAGACAGGGGGTCTGGAAACACCATATATTTT.

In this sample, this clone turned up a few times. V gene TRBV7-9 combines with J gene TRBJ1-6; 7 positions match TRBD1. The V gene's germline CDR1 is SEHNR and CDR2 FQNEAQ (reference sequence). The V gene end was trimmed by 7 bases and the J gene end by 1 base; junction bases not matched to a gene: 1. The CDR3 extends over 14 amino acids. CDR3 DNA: TGTGCCAGCAAACAGGGGTCCTATAATTCACCCCTCCACTTT. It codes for CASKQGSYNSPLHF.

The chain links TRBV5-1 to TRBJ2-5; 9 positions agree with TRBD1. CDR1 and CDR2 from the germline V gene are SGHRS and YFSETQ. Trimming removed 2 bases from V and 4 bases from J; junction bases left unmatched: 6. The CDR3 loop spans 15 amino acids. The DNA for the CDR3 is TGCGCCAGCAGCTTACGGGACAGGGTTAGAGAGACCCAGTACTTC. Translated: CASSLRDRVRETQYF.

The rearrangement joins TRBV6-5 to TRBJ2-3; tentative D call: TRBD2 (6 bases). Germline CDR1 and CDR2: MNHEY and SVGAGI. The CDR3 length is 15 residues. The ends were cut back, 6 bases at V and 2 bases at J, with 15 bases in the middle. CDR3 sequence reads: CASRKWREVTDTQYF. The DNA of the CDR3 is TGTGCCAGCAGAAAGTGGCGGGAAGTCACAGATACGCAGTATTTT.

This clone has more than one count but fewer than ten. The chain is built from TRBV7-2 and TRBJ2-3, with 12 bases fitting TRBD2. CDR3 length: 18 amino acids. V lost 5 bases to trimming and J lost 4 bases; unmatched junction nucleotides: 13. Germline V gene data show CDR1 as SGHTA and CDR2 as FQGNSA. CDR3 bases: TGTGCCAGCAGCGATCGTCGACTAGCGGGGGTGCGATCAGATACGCAGTATTTT. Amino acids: CASSDRRLAGVRSDTQYF.

This CDR3 reads CASSTSPRGDTEAFF. In DNA form, the CDR3 reads TGTGCCAGCAGCACGAGCCCCAGGGGGGACACTGAAGCTTTCTTT. This chain joins TRBV6-5 and TRBJ1-1, with 7 bases matching TRBD1. This CDR3 region has 15 residues. With 6 bases clipped from V and 3 bases from J, the junction kept 10 bases outside the gene matches. Germline V gene data show CDR1 as MNHEY and CDR2 as SVGAGI.